The entry below gives a single TCR beta chain sequence along with its context. Its specificity is unknown. The data belong to a study of molecular identifiers for immune sequencing clone quantification. Study conclusions and caveats: Effector cells kept over 99% of their molecules in clones above 20 RNA copies, while naive cells kept under 1% there.

Between the trimmed V and J ends, which lost 0 bases and 7 bases, there was a span of 12 bases. This CDR3 is 14 amino acids long. Germline assignment: CDR1 MNHEY and CDR2 SVGAGI. Listed TCR primers and previously described methods were used for bulk TCR libraries. TCRdb redid the calling of the PCR reads with MiXCR, one entry per CDR3 protein. Among around 480,000 distinct CDR3 sequences listed, over 20% were seen once. The rearrangement joins TRBV6-5 to TRBJ1-1; D not certain. Sequenced input: naive CD8+ T cells from blood, with Jurkat cell RNA spiked in. Stated subset: FACS-sorted CD8+CD4-CCR7+CD45RA+ naive T cells. This sequence originates from a human donor in good health. Some libraries in this study had Jurkat cell RNA spiked in. In DNA form, the CDR3 reads TGTGCCAGCAGTTACTCGAATAGGGAGGGTGAAGCTTTCTTT. It is translated as CASSYSNREGEAFF.